Listed below are T cell receptor beta chains from one sample, sequenced in a study of read filtering for tumor transcriptome and immune sequencing. TCRdb reanalysed the reads using MiXCR and keeps one entry per CDR3 protein. The sample carries about 24,000 distinct CDR3 sequences, 20% to 25% recorded once. Sample: a population of CD138-negative cells sorted from bone marrow. The source of these receptors is a donor at least 40 years old with multiple myeloma. CDR3s include the opening cysteine and the closing phenylalanine or tryptophan. D genes are given only for firm matches. Clone size is not always given. Where it is, it says once, few, many or a class for expanded clones.

TRBV19	TRBJ1-1	TRBD1	many	TGTGCCAGTAGTGGAGGACAGGGGGCAACTGAAGCTTTCTTT	CASSGGQGATEAFF
TRBV19	TRBJ1-1	-	few	TGTGCCAGTAGTATCGCCAAACCCTCGATGGCTGAAGCTTTCTTT	CASSIAKPSMAEAFF
TRBV5-1	TRBJ2-1	TRBD1	many	TGCGCCAGCAGCTTTACAGGGGTAGGTGAGCAGTTCTTC	CASSFTGVGEQFF
TRBV10-3	TRBJ2-5	-	many	TGTGCCATCAGTCTGGGCACTGAAGAGACCCAGTACTTC	CAISLGTEETQYF
TRBV28	TRBJ2-7	TRBD1	many	TGTGCCAGCAGTACCCGACAGGGTCGAGCCTACGAGCAGTACTTC	CASSTRQGRAYEQYF
TRBV18	TRBJ2-3	-	many	TGTGCCAGCTCGCCAAGGTCCCGGGACAAGAGCACAGATACGCAGTATTTT	CASSPRSRDKSTDTQYF
TRBV5-1	TRBJ2-6	-	many	TGCGCCAGCAGCTTGCATCCAGCGATCTCTGGGGCCAACGTCCTGACTTTC	CASSLHPAISGANVLTF
TRBV5-5	TRBJ2-3	-	many	TGTGCCAGCAGCTTTGAGAAGGCCACAGATACGCAGTATTTT	CASSFEKATDTQYF
TRBV5-4	TRBJ1-4	-	-	TGTGCCAGCAGCTCCGAGACATCCGGTAGTGAAAAACTGTTTTTT	CASSSETSGSEKLFF
TRBV5-1	TRBJ2-1	-	medium-sized	TGCGCCAGCAGCTTGAGCCCAGGGTTTGGTACGGATGAGCAGTTCTTC	CASSLSPGFGTDEQFF
TRBV6-1	TRBJ1-2	-	many	TGTGCCAGCAAGTCCTTAAATAACTATGGCTACACCTTC	CASKSLNNYGYTF
TRBV6-1	TRBJ1-5	TRBD1	-	TGTGCCATAGGACAGGGCTACAATCAGCCCCAGCATTTT	CAIGQGYNQPQHF
TRBV2	TRBJ2-5	-	many	TGTGCCAGCAGCTTCAACCCGGCAGAGACCCAGTACTTC	CASSFNPAETQYF
TRBV15	TRBJ1-4	-	-	TGTGCCACCAGCGTCCCGGGGGGTAGAGGGGATGAAAAACTGTTTTTT	CATSVPGGRGDEKLFF
TRBV7-3	TRBJ1-1	-	many	TGTGCCAGCAGTTTTCAGAGAAACACTGAAGCTTTCTTT	CASSFQRNTEAFF
TRBV9	TRBJ1-3	TRBD1	-	TGTGCCAGCAGCGACCGACAGGGGTTTTCTGGAAACACCATATATTTT	CASSDRQGFSGNTIYF
TRBV19	TRBJ2-3	-	-	TGTGCCAGTAGTATCGACATCGGAACAGATACGCAGTATTTT	CASSIDIGTDTQYF
TRBV5-5	TRBJ1-1	TRBD1	-	TGTGCCAGCAGCTTCAGGGGGCTGAACACTGAAGCTTTCTTT	CASSFRGLNTEAFF
TRBV7-4	TRBJ1-1	-	many	TGTGCCAGCAGCTTAGCGGGCCAGGACCCTGAAGCTTTCTTT	CASSLAGQDPEAFF
TRBV20-1	TRBJ2-3	-	many	TGCAGTGCTAGAGATCGGACCGGGGGAGATACGCAGTATTTT	CSARDRTGGDTQYF
TRBV18	TRBJ1-1	-	-	TGTGCCAGCTCATTAAAAGGAGGAGAATACGGGGACACTGAAGCTTTCTTT	CASSLKGGEYGDTEAFF
TRBV7-2	TRBJ1-1	-	many	TGTGCCAGCAGCTTAGGCAACAGATTGAACACTGAAGCTTTCTTT	CASSLGNRLNTEAFF
TRBV29-1	TRBJ1-1	TRBD1	many	TGCAGCGTAGGGGACAGAGGGAGAATGAACACTGAAGCTTTCTTT	CSVGDRGRMNTEAFF
TRBV19	TRBJ1-1	-	-	TGTGACAGTAGTATAGATCGGCGGGAGGGTTCCTTCTTT	CDSSIDRREGSFF
TRBV7-9	TRBJ1-1	-	many	TGTGCCAGCAGCCCGAATCCAGGGAACACTGAAGCTTTCTTT	CASSPNPGNTEAFF
TRBV5-1	TRBJ2-5	-	few	TGCGCCAGCAGCCCGCAGGTCGGGCAAGAGACCCAGTACTTC	CASSPQVGQETQYF
TRBV29-1	TRBJ1-5	-	many	TGCACCCTACCAGGACAGCGCAATCAGCCCCAGCATTTT	CTLPGQRNQPQHF
TRBV5-4	TRBJ1-6	-	few	TGTGCCAGCAGCTTGGCCGGGACTCTAAATTCACCCCTCCACTTT	CASSLAGTLNSPLHF
TRBV20-1	TRBJ1-1	TRBD1	many	TGCAGTGCTTTGTGGGACAGGGGGCCTGAAGCTTTCTTT	CSALWDRGPEAFF
TRBV18	TRBJ1-6	-	-	TGTGCCAGCTCACTCGACCGGGGCCGTAATTCACCCCTCCACTTT	CASSLDRGRNSPLHF
TRBV19	TRBJ2-1	TRBD1	medium-sized	TGTGCCAGTCGACCCCCGGGACAGCTATACAATGAGCAGTTCTTC	CASRPPGQLYNEQFF
TRBV10-3	TRBJ2-7	-	few	TGTGCCATCAGTGCGGCTGCCTCCTACGAGCAGTACTTC	CAISAAASYEQYF
TRBV7-9	TRBJ2-3	TRBD1	many	TGTGCCAGCAGCAGGACAGGGGGGTCAGATACGCAGTATTTT	CASSRTGGSDTQYF
TRBV12-3/TRBV12-4	TRBJ2-5	TRBD2	-	TGTGCCAGCAGACTCCACGGGGAGGGATTACGGGAGACCCAGTACTTC	CASRLHGEGLRETQYF
TRBV20-1	TRBJ1-1	TRBD1	many	TGCAGTGCTAGTTCCACAGGGGGCGAGACTGAAGCTTTCTTT	CSASSTGGETEAFF
TRBV28	TRBJ2-7	-	few	TGTGCCAGCAGTTTAGGGGGGCCCTACGAGCAGTACTTC	CASSLGGPYEQYF
TRBV29-1	TRBJ2-1	TRBD1	many	TGCAGCGTGGCCCGACAGGGGACATACAATGAGCAGTTCTTC	CSVARQGTYNEQFF
TRBV14	TRBJ1-1	-	few	TGTGCCAGCAGCCGAGGGGGACACCAGAACACTGAAGCTTTCTTT	CASSRGGHQNTEAFF
TRBV10-2	TRBJ1-1	-	once	TGCGCCAGCAGCTCGACTAGAAAGATGAACACTGAAGCTTTCTTT	CASSSTRKMNTEAFF
TRBV20-1	TRBJ2-5	-	-	TGCAGCGCTAGAGATGGTACAGGTTTAAAGGCCCAGTACTTC	CSARDGTGLKAQYF
TRBV6-6	TRBJ2-7	-	many	TGTGCCAGCAGTGCCCCGACAAGTTCCTACGAGCAGTACTTC	CASSAPTSSYEQYF
TRBV14	TRBJ2-1	-	-	TGTGCCAGCAGCCAAGATGGCAGCACCTACAGTGAGCAGTTCTTC	CASSQDGSTYSEQFF
TRBV19	TRBJ1-1	TRBD1	many	TGTGCTACTGCTCCCCAGGACAGGTTCCCCCGAGCTTTCTTT	CATAPQDRFPRAFF
TRBV7-2	TRBJ2-2	-	many	TGTGCCAGCAGCTTAGTCGAGGGGGGGAGGGCGCTGTTTTTT	CASSLVEGGRALFF
TRBV2	TRBJ1-1	TRBD1	many	TGTGCCAGCAGCGGACAGGGAGTAACTGAAGCTTTCTTT	CASSGQGVTEAFF
TRBV28	TRBJ1-5	-	many	TGTGCCAGCAGCTTCCGACAAGTTAGCAATCAGCCCCAGCATTTT	CASSFRQVSNQPQHF
TRBV6-5	TRBJ1-1	-	few	TGTGCCAGCCGGGGTCCACTGAACACTGAAGCTTTCTTT	CASRGPLNTEAFF